These 10 T cell receptor beta chains share one sample of origin, sequenced in a study of OX40 agonist ivuxolimab in advanced cancers. Method: immunoSEQ multiplex PCR; TCRdb's copy keeps in-frame clones and lacks some. There are 40,000 to 55,000 clones in the sample; 75% to 85% occur only once, and less than 11% lies in the top ten. The source was CD4+ or CD8+ T cells sorted from blood, collected in a trial of the OX40 agonist ivuxolimab. The receptor source for this set is an adult with an advanced solid tumor such as melanoma, head and neck, liver or kidney cancer.

Concerning this clone itself: One end of the junction varies from germline; a read error may be responsible. The rearrangement joins TRBV9 to TRBJ2-1, with TRBD1 identical over 7 bases. This CDR3 comprises 15 residues. The germline V gene has CDR1 SGDLS and CDR2 YYNGEE. The CDR3 spells CASSGPGHRDSRPVF. CDR3 DNA: TGTGCCAGCAGCGGGCCGGGACACCGGGACAGTCGACCAGTCTTC.

This chain uses TRBV9 with TRBJ2-5, with 14 nucleotides matching TRBD2. The CDR3 spans 15 residues. V gave up 2 bases and J gave up 4 bases; unmatched junction bases: 1. CDR1 SGDLS and CDR2 YYNGEE come from the germline V gene. DNA for the CDR3: TGTGCCAGCAGCGTGGGGACTAGCGGGAGAGAGACCCAGTACTTC. This translates into CASSVGTSGRETQYF.

V usage is TRBV19 and J usage is TRBJ2-1; TRBD1 might be the D (6 bases). The CDR3 contains 15 residues. In germline, CDR1 is LNHDA, CDR2 SQIVND (reference sequence). V was shortened by 7 bases and J by 0 bases, with 13 bases between the two germline ends. The chain's CDR3 is CASKRDRSSYNEQFF. Written as DNA, the CDR3 is TGTGCCAGTAAGAGAGACAGGAGCTCCTACAATGAGCAGTTCTTC.

The V call is TRBV11-3, the J call TRBJ2-1; 11 nucleotides agree with TRBD2. CDR1 is SGHNT and CDR2 is YENEEA in the germline V gene. Losses at the gene ends were 4 bases for V and 6 bases for J; bases not matched to a gene: 5. CDR3 length: 15 amino acids. This CDR3 reads CASSSGTSGFNEQFF. The CDR3 DNA reads as TGTGCCAGCAGCTCCGGGACTAGCGGTTTCAATGAGCAGTTCTTC.

The chain uses TRBV4-2 and TRBJ2-2; 10 bases match TRBD2. V dropped 4 bases and J dropped 1; count of bases not matched to a gene: 6. This CDR3 comprises 17 residues. Per germline, CDR1 LGHNA and CDR2 YNFKEQ. The CDR3 sequence is CASSRGLAEGNTGELFF. The CDR3 nucleotides are TGTGCCAGCAGCCGCGGACTAGCGGAGGGGAACACCGGGGAGCTGTTTTTT.

The chain is built from TRBV6-1 and TRBJ2-1, with D perhaps matching TRBD2 (5 bases). The CDR3 contains 14 residues. The V and J ends lost 5 bases and 6 bases respectively, with 14 bases between them. Germline-derived CDR1 and CDR2 are MNHNS and SASEGT. CDR3 DNA: TGTGCCAGCAGTACAGCATCGAGCGGCAATGAGCAGTTCTTC. It encodes CASSTASSGNEQFF.

The rearrangement links TRBV10-3 to TRBJ1-2, with 7 bases identical to TRBD1. Germline trimming cut 6 bases from V and 7 bases from J; bases unmatched to any gene: 8. The germline V gene encodes CDR1 ENHRY and CDR2 SYGVKD. The CDR3 is 13 amino acids. CDR3 nucleotides: TGTGCCATCAGAAACCAGGGGGTAGCTGGCTACACCTTC. Amino acid sequence: CAIRNQGVAGYTF.

V gene TRBV2 combines with J gene TRBJ2-1; D ambiguous. This CDR3 has 13 residues. Trimming cost V 7 bases and J 0 bases, with 7 bases left between them. CDR1 is SNHLY, CDR2 FYNNEI, per germline. The CDR3 coding sequence is TGTGCCAGCAAGGTCAGCTCCTACAATGAGCAGTTCTTC. Its translation: CASKVSSYNEQFF.

The chain carries TRBV6-5 and TRBJ2-7; D unresolved. The CDR3 is made up of 15 amino acids. CDR1 is MNHEY and CDR2 is SVGAGI in the germline V gene. Trimming removed 4 bases at V and 7 bases at J, with 20 bases between. CDR3 protein: CASSSSGYGQGEQYF. The CDR3 DNA reads TGTGCCAGCAGTTCAAGTGGTTACGGCCAAGGTGAGCAGTACTTC.

The chain carries TRBV28 and TRBJ1-5, with TRBD1 as a possible D gene (6 bases). CDR1 MDHEN and CDR2 SYDVKM come from the germline V gene. V gave up 6 bases and J gave up 6 bases, with 15 bases separating them. The CDR3 covers 14 residues. The chain's CDR3 is CASRKQGGGQPQHF. CDR3 DNA sequence: TGTGCCAGCAGGAAACAGGGAGGCGGTCAGCCCCAGCATTTT.